The 8 T cell receptor beta chains below were found in one sample sequenced in a study of cytomegalovirus exposure and HLA in healthy donors. Researchers ran the PCR with 60 Vbeta and 13 Jbeta primers. Method: immunoSEQ multiplex PCR; TCRdb's copy keeps in-frame clones and lacks some. The repertoire holds around 150,000 clones, with roughly four fifths as singletons. Sequenced sample: PBMCs. Receptors originate from a man aged 45-60 years in good health and CMV-seropositive.

The V gene is TRBV5-1, the J gene TRBJ2-7, with 7 bases aligning to TRBD2. The V segment lost 0 bases and the J segment 6 bases; nucleotides outside the gene matches: 6. The germline V gene encodes CDR1 SGHRS and CDR2 YFSETQ. The CDR3 spans 14 residues. In DNA, the CDR3 is TGCGCCAGCAGCTTGGTGGGGGGGGTCACCGAGCAGTACTTC. It encodes CASSLVGGVTEQYF.

This clone was counted only a few times. The chain is built from TRBV5-1 and TRBJ1-1; 9 bases match TRBD1. This CDR3 spans 12 amino acids. The V and J ends lost 3 bases and 7 bases, in that order; junction bases with no gene match: 1. Germline CDR1 reads SGHRS; CDR2 reads YFSETQ. The CDR3 loop reads CASSSGQGEAFF. As DNA, the CDR3 is TGCGCCAGCAGCTCGGGACAGGGTGAAGCTTTCTTT.

This sequence joins TRBV7-2 and TRBJ1-6; D gene unclear. This CDR3 has 16 amino acids. Trimming shortened V by 2 bases and J by 0 bases, and 8 bases separated the two germline ends. The germline V gene encodes CDR1 SGHTA and CDR2 FQGNSA. CDR3 loop: CASSLMWSSYNSPLHF. The CDR3 DNA reads TGTGCCAGCAGCTTAATGTGGAGCTCCTATAATTCACCCCTCCACTTT.

There are a few counts of this clone. The rearrangement links TRBV7-2 to TRBJ2-7, with 7 bases fitting TRBD2. Germline lookup yields CDR1 SGHTA and CDR2 FQGNSA. This CDR3 is built from 12 residues. The trim removed 4 bases at V and 7 bases at J, leaving 4 bases unmatched. CDR3 in amino acids: CASSSLASEQYF. CDR3 DNA: TGTGCCAGCAGCTCACTAGCGAGTGAGCAGTACTTC.

The V call is TRBV18, the J call TRBJ1-3, with a tentative D call TRBD1 (5 bases). The CDR3 spans 16 residues. Trimming took off 4 bases at V and 0 bases at J, with 13 bases between the two ends. Germline V CDR1 and CDR2: KGHSH, LQKENI. The CDR3 spells CASSLTVPNSGNTIYF. CDR3 bases: TGTGCCAGCTCACTGACAGTCCCTAACTCTGGAAACACCATATATTTT.

V gene TRBV6-4 combines with J gene TRBJ1-1, with 8 bases matching TRBD1. CDR1 and CDR2 (germline): MRHNA, SNTAGT. CDR3 length equals 16 residues. Trimming at V came to 2 bases and at J to 0 bases, leaving 5 bases not matched to a gene. CDR3 amino acids: CASSDTAGGLNTEAFF. CDR3 in DNA: TGTGCCAGCAGTGACACCGCAGGGGGCCTGAACACTGAAGCTTTCTTT.

The rearrangement links TRBV2 to TRBJ2-7, with 9 nucleotides matching TRBD2. Germline V gives CDR1 SNHLY, CDR2 FYNNEI. V gave up 4 bases and J gave up 1 base; unmatched junction bases: 5. The CDR3 totals 15 residues. Here the CDR3 DNA reads TGTGCCAGCAGTGGGAGCGGGGGGCTTTCCTACGAGCAGTACTTC. As protein: CASSGSGGLSYEQYF.

The chain carries TRBV27 and TRBJ2-1, with 10 nucleotides matching TRBD2. J was trimmed by 4 bases and V by 8 bases; bases with no gene match: 8. Germline assignment: CDR1 MNHEY and CDR2 SMNVEV (reference sequence). The CDR3 spans 15 residues. DNA of the CDR3: TGTGCCAGCGGCGGACTAGCGGTTATATACAATGAGCAGTTCTTC. Translated: CASGGLAVIYNEQFF.